The 24 T cell receptor beta chains below were found in one sample sequenced in a study of CD8+ T cells in alopecia areata. Isolated RNA was reverse transcribed into cDNA used as the sequencing template. Repertoires were generated with immunoSEQ multiplex PCR, while TCRdb's copy carries only in-frame clones and drops some. The sample records 65,000 to 100,000 clones, roughly 50% being singletons. The sample consisted of NKG2D-high CD8+ T cells sorted from blood. The receptor source for this set is a human donor with alopecia areata.

This clone was detected a few times. The chain is built from TRBV5-1 and TRBJ1-6; D not certain. The CDR3 loop spans 15 amino acids. Germline V gene sequence: CDR1 SGHRS, CDR2 YFSETQ. V was shortened by 1 base and J by 4 bases, with 9 bases between the two germline ends. CDR3 amino acids: CASSLIGEYNSPLHF. CDR3 DNA sequence: TGCGCCAGCAGCTTGATTGGGGAATATAATTCACCCCTCCACTTT.

CDR3 sequence reads: CASSEAFIGTASYNEQFF. The CDR3 region has the DNA TGTGCCAGCAGTGAAGCTTTTATCGGGACAGCATCTTACAATGAGCAGTTCTTC. The chain links TRBV6-1 to TRBJ2-1; TRBD1 aligns across 7 bases. The V segment lost 0 bases and the J segment 4 bases; nucleotides outside the gene matches: 12. CDR3 length: 18 amino acids. Germline V lookup: CDR1 MNHNS, CDR2 SASEGT.

This clone was observed a single time. The genes are TRBV5-4 and TRBJ1-1; D is uncertain. Trimming cost V 4 bases and J 0 bases, with 13 bases left between them. From germline, CDR1 is SGHNT and CDR2 YYREEE (reference sequence). The CDR3 totals 15 residues. The CDR3 nucleotides are TGTGCCAGCAGCCCTTCGGACGGAATGAACACTGAAGCTTTCTTT. Amino acids: CASSPSDGMNTEAFF. The full variable domain, with the rest looked up from reference TRBV5-4 and TRBJ1-1, is ETGVTQSPTHLIKTRGQQVTLRCSSQSGHNTVSWYQQALGQGPQFIFQYYREEENGRGNFPPRFSGLQFPNYSSELNVNALELDDSALYLCASSPSDGMNTEAFFGQGTRLTVV.

This clone came up a few times. The V gene is TRBV9, the J gene TRBJ2-1; D uncertain. V was cut by 3 bases and J by 8 bases, with 15 bases left in between. The germline CDR1 and CDR2 sequences are SGDLS and YYNGEE. CDR3 length equals 14 residues. CDR3 coding DNA: TGTGCCAGCAGCGCTGAATGGTTTGCCTATGAGCAGTTCTTC. Its translation: CASSAEWFAYEQFF.

The chain combines TRBV27 with TRBJ2-7; TRBD1 matches 11 bases. This CDR3 region has 16 residues. Per germline, CDR1 MNHEY and CDR2 SMNVEV (reference sequence). V shed 6 bases and J 3 bases; nucleotides not matched to a gene: 10. CDR3: CASSPTQDRGLYEQYF. CDR3 nucleotide sequence: TGTGCCAGCAGCCCCACCCAGGACAGGGGGCTCTACGAGCAGTACTTC.

The rearrangement joins TRBV29-1 to TRBJ1-2; D gene ambiguous. The V and J ends lost 4 bases and 8 bases respectively, with 11 bases between them. Germline V gives CDR1 SQVTM, CDR2 ANQGSEA. The CDR3 is 11 residues long. CDR3 in DNA: TGCAGCGTTGGAGCCGACTCGGGCTACACCTTC. This sequence encodes CSVGADSGYTF.

This clone was found a few times. The chain employs TRBV7-9 and TRBJ2-1, with 9 positions matching TRBD1. The CDR3 is 13 residues long. V lost 5 bases and J lost 8; bases outside the gene matches: 4. Germline V gives CDR1 SEHNR, CDR2 FQNEAQ (reference sequence). The CDR3 region is CASSGDRAYEQFF. The DNA for the CDR3 is TGTGCCAGCAGCGGGGACAGGGCATATGAGCAGTTCTTC.

The table lists this clone with a few counts. The DNA of the CDR3 is TGTGCCAGCAGCCGACAGTCCCACCAAGAGACCCAGTACTTC. Translated, it gives CASSRQSHQETQYF. J is TRBJ2-5 and V is TRBV28, with D tentatively TRBD1 (5 bases). Germline loops: CDR1 MDHEN, CDR2 SYDVKM. Trimming took 6 bases from V and 0 from J, leaving 11 bases between them. The CDR3 totals 14 residues.

The J gene is TRBJ2-2, the V gene TRBV27; D unresolved. CDR3 size: 14 residues. The ends were cut back, 2 bases at V and 4 bases at J, with 8 bases in the middle. The germline V gene has CDR1 MNHEY and CDR2 SMNVEV (reference sequence). The CDR3 DNA is TGTGCCAGCAGTTTACAGGTTTCCACCGGGGAGCTGTTTTTT. Its translation: CASSLQVSTGELFF.

The genes are TRBV27 and TRBJ2-7; D gene uncertain. Germline lookup yields CDR1 MNHEY and CDR2 SMNVEV (reference sequence). This CDR3 spans 14 amino acids. The V gene lost 3 bases and the J gene lost 5 bases, with 14 bases spanning the gap. The CDR3 DNA reads as TGTGCCAGCAGTTTCCGAGAAGCCGCTCACGAGCAGTACTTC. Protein product: CASSFREAAHEQYF.

For this clone: This same CDR3 is encoded by further DNA sequences in the sample. The chain combines TRBV4-1 with TRBJ1-1; no definite D call. Trimming took 1 base from V and 1 from J, leaving 7 bases between them. CDR1 and CDR2 from the germline V gene are MGHRA and YSYEKL. The CDR3 runs to 14 residues. Here the CDR3 DNA reads TGCGCCAGCAGCCAAGGTGGTGGGAACACTGAAGCTTTCTTT. Its translation is CASSQGGGNTEAFF.

J is TRBJ2-7 and V is TRBV11-2; possibly TRBD1 for D (6 bases). The length of the CDR3 is 14 residues. Trimming took off 3 bases at V and 0 bases at J, with 9 bases between the two ends. Germline CDR1 and CDR2: SGHAT and FQNNGV. The chain's CDR3 is CASSFRDISYEQYF. CDR3 nucleotide sequence: TGTGCCAGCAGCTTTCGGGACATCTCCTACGAGCAGTACTTC.

This clone was seen more than once but under ten times. This chain uses TRBV29-1 with TRBJ2-2, with D tentatively TRBD2 (5 bases). CDR1 SQVTM and CDR2 ANQGSEA come from the germline V gene. V shed 5 bases and J shed 1 base, with 5 bases lying between them. This CDR3 has 12 residues. CDR3 coding DNA: TGCAGCGTTCGGGGGAACACCGGGGAGCTGTTTTTT. Translation: CSVRGNTGELFF.

This chain uses TRBV25-1 with TRBJ2-1; D is perhaps TRBD2 (6 bases). Trimming shortened V by 4 bases and J by 6 bases, and 13 bases separated the two germline ends. This CDR3 spans 14 amino acids. CDR1 is MGHDK, CDR2 SYGVNS, per germline. Written as DNA, the CDR3 is TGTGCCAGCAGTGTCCCGGGAGCCAGCAATGAGCAGTTCTTC. Residues: CASSVPGASNEQFF.

This rearrangement joins TRBV7-9 to TRBJ1-2, with 7 bases fitting TRBD1. The CDR3 has 13 residues. Losses at the gene ends were 5 bases for V and 4 bases for J; bases not matched to a gene: 4. Germline-derived CDR1 and CDR2 are SEHNR and FQNEAQ (reference sequence). The CDR3 nucleotides read TGTGCCAGCAGCAACGGGACAGTCTATGGCTACACCTTC. Translation: CASSNGTVYGYTF. The variable domain in full, completed from reference TRBV7-9 and TRBJ1-2, reads DTGVSQNPRHKITKRGQNVTFRCDPISEHNRLYWYRQTLGQGPEFLTYFQNEAQLEKSRLLSDRFSAERPKGSFSTLEIQRTEQGDSAMYLCASSNGTVYGYTFGSGTRLTVV.

The chain has TRBV11-2 and TRBJ2-7, with 12 positions matching TRBD2. The germline V gene has CDR1 SGHAT and CDR2 FQNNGV. There are 15 residues in the CDR3. The J segment lost 3 bases and the V segment lost 5 bases, leaving 5 bases of the junction unmatched. CDR3 sequence (DNA): TGTGCCAGCAGCCACGGGACTAGCGGGTTCTACGAGCAGTACTTC. Protein sequence: CASSHGTSGFYEQYF.

The chain uses TRBV28 and TRBJ2-3; D unresolved. The germline V and J ends were trimmed by 6 bases and 0 bases, with 13 bases remaining between them. This CDR3 contains 15 residues. Looked up from germline, CDR1 is MDHEN and CDR2 is SYDVKM. CDR3 DNA sequence: TGTGCCAGCAGCCTTCGGTTGGACAGCACAGATACGCAGTATTTT. This codes for CASSLRLDSTDTQYF.

The chain uses TRBV11-2 and TRBJ1-1; D unresolved. The germline gives CDR1 SGHAT, CDR2 FQNNGV. CDR3 length: 13 residues. V was clipped by 1 base and J by 3 bases, with 6 bases between them. CDR3 coding DNA: TGTGCCAGCAGCTTAGGACAAGACACTGAAGCTTTCTTT. Translating gives CASSLGQDTEAFF.

In this sample, this clone turned up once. The V call is TRBV11-3, the J call TRBJ1-1; D perhaps matches TRBD1 (6 bases). The V end lost 2 bases, the J end lost 7 bases, and 14 bases lay between the germline ends. There are 14 residues in the CDR3. Germline CDR1 is SGHNT and CDR2 is YENEEA. In DNA, the CDR3 is TGTGCCAGCAGCTTATCAACAGGGAAGTATGAAGCTTTCTTT. Translated: CASSLSTGKYEAFF. Full variable domain (remainder filled in from reference TRBV11-3 and TRBJ1-1): EAGVVQSPRYKIIEKKQPVAFWCNPISGHNTLYWYLQNLGQGPELLIRYENEEAVDDSQLPKDRFSAERLKGVDSTLKIQPAELGDSAVYLCASSLSTGKYEAFFGQGTRLTVV.

The chain uses TRBV5-1 and TRBJ2-3; TRBD2 matches at 7 bases. Germline V gene data show CDR1 as SGHRS and CDR2 as YFSETQ. The CDR3 is made up of 15 amino acids. The junction had 9 bases not matched to a gene; V was cut back by 4 bases and J by 4 bases. Written as DNA, the CDR3 is TGCGCCAGCAGCCCGCGGACTAGTACGGCAGATACGCAGTATTTT. Its translation: CASSPRTSTADTQYF.

The chain is built from TRBV29-1 and TRBJ1-4; 7 bases map to TRBD1. The germline CDR1 and CDR2 sequences are SQVTM and ANQGSEA. The V gene end was trimmed by 4 bases and the J gene end by 4 bases; junction bases not matched to a gene: 6. The CDR3 loop spans 14 amino acids. The CDR3 DNA follows: TGCAGCGTTGCCGGGGGACAGCTTAATGAAAAACTGTTTTTT. Encoded protein: CSVAGGQLNEKLFF.

The sample holds a few counts of this clone. Mismatch with germline at one junction end may stem from a read error. The rearrangement uses TRBV29-1 and TRBJ2-5, with TRBD2 matching over 7 bases. Near its end, the DNA agrees better with TRBJ2-7, so the J call may be wrong. Per germline, CDR1 SQVTM and CDR2 ANQGSEA. The CDR3 contains 12 residues. The CDR3 DNA follows: TGCAGCGTGGAAGGGACTACCTACGAGCAGTACTTC. Translation gives CSVEGTTYEQYF.

V and J are TRBV15 and TRBJ1-5; 9 nucleotides match TRBD1. The CDR3 spans 15 residues. CDR1 and CDR2 from the germline V gene are LNHNV and YYDKDF (reference sequence). V gave up 1 base and J gave up 5 bases; unmatched junction bases: 3. The CDR3 region is CATSRAGTGYQPQHF. For the CDR3, the DNA is TGTGCCACCAGCAGAGCGGGGACAGGGTATCAGCCCCAGCATTTT.

This chain joins TRBV28 and TRBJ2-7, with 9 bases that match TRBD2. The trim removed 2 bases at V and 0 bases at J, leaving 14 bases unmatched. This CDR3 contains 19 residues. Germline V gene sequence: CDR1 MDHEN, CDR2 SYDVKM. The CDR3 region is CASSLNVDWREGSSYEQYF. The CDR3, as DNA: TGTGCCAGCAGTTTAAATGTTGACTGGCGGGAGGGGTCCTCCTACGAGCAGTACTTC.